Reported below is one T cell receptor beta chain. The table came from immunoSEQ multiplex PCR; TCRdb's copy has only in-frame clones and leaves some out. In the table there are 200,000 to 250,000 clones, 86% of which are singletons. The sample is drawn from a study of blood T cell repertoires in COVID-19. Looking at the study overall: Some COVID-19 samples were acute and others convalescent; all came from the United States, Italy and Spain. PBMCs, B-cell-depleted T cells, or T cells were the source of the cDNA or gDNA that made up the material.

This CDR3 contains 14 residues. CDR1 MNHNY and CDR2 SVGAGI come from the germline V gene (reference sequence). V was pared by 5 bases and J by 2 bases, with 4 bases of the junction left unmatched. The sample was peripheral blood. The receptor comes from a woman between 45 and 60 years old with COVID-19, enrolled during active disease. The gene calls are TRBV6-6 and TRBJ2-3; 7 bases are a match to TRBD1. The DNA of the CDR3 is TGTGCCAGCAGTCCGGGACAGTACACAGATACGCAGTATTTT. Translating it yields CASSPGQYTDTQYF.